The following is a T cell receptor (beta chain) sequence with its context. Its specificity is unknown. The CDR3 runs to 13 residues. Germline-derived CDR1 and CDR2 are SGHTA and FQGTGA. V was pared by 5 bases and J by 8 bases, with 7 bases of the junction left unmatched. These data are taken from a study of cytomegalovirus exposure and HLA in healthy donors. Regarding the study as a whole: Immune exposure information comprised only CMV serostatus. Excluded were some V segments that proved indistinguishable, including TRBV6-2 and TRBV6-3. A list of about 180 TCR beta chains associated with cytomegalovirus was given.

PCR was performed using 60 Vbeta and 13 Jbeta primers. Clones were sequenced by immunoSEQ multiplex PCR, and TCRdb holds only the in-frame ones, with some missing. The data show 200,000 or so clones, with about 79% seen just once and approximately 0.092% held by the top ten. This TCR derives from a boy younger than 10 in good health and CMV-seronegative. Sequenced input: PBMCs. V usage is TRBV7-3 and J usage is TRBJ1-2; the match to TRBD1 covers 8 bases. CDR3 bases: TGTGCCAGCAGCACCGGACAGGGTACGGGCTACACCTTC. Residues: CASSTGQGTGYTF. Supplemented by reference TRBV7-3 and TRBJ1-2, the full variable domain reads GAGVSQTPSNKVTEKGKYVELRCDPISGHTALYWYRQSLGQGPEFLIYFQGTGAADDSGLPNDRFFAVRPEGSVSTLKIQRTERGDSAVYLCASSTGQGTGYTFGSGTRLTVV.